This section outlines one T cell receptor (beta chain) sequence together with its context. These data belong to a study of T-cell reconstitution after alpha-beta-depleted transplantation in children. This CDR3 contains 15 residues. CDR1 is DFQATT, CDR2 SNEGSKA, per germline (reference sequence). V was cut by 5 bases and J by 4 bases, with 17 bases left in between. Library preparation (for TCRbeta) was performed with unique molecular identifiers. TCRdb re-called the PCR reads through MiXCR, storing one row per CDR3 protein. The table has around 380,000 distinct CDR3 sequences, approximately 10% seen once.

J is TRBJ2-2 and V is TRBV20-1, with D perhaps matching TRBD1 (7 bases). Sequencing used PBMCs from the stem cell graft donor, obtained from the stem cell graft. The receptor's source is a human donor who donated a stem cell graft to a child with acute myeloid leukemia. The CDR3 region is CSAFRGASSTGELFF. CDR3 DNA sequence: TGCAGTGCTTTCAGGGGGGCTTCAAGCACCGGGGAGCTGTTTTTT.